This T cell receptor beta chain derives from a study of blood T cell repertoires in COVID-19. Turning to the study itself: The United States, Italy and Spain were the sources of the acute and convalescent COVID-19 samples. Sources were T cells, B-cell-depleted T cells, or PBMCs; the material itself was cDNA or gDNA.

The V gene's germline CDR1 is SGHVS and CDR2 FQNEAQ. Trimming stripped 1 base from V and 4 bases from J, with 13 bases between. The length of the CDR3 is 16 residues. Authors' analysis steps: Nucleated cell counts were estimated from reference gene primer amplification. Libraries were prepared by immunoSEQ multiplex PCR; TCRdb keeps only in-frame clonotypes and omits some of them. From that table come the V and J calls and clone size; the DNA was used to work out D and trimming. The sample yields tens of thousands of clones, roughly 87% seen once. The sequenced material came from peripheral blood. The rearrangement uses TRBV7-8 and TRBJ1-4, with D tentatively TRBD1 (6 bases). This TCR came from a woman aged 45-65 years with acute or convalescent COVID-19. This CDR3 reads CASSLGGGRGNEKLFF. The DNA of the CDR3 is TGTGCCAGCAGCTTAGGGGGGGGGCGAGGTAATGAAAAACTGTTTTTT.